This T cell receptor beta chain stems from a study of blood T cells in healthy people across ages. Around 10 milliliters of peripheral blood were drawn from each donor. With regard to this clonotype: The antigen remains undetermined.

The study, taken as a whole, reports: Fewer expanded clones and more diversity marked long-lived versus aged donors.

The junction had 3 bases not matched to a gene; V was cut back by 7 bases and J by 3 bases. Germline V gene lookup returns CDR1 DFQATT and CDR2 SNEGSKA (reference sequence). The CDR3 extends over 11 amino acids. Using a J-beta primer mix together with a sample-barcoded 5' primer, a second PCR was run for about 6 to 12 cycles. Each sample provided no less than 2.5 million CDR3-containing paired-end reads. TCRdb re-derived calls from the 5' RACE reads in MiXCR, one entry per CDR3 protein. The sample holds about 320,000 distinct CDR3 sequences, 27% seen once. V usage is TRBV20-1 and J usage is TRBJ2-7; 7 bases map to TRBD1. The sequence came from a woman in her 70s in good health. Material: blood. CDR3 nucleotide sequence: TGCAGTGGTCGGGACAGCTACGAGCAGTACTTC. Protein product: CSGRDSYEQYF.